The rows below give T cell receptor beta chains drawn from one sample of a study of shared clonotypes between healthy human individuals. TCRdb's table, derived via immunoSEQ multiplex PCR, lists solely in-frame clones and lacks some. This sample carries under 700,000 clones, about 95% of them seen once, and the ten largest clones take around 0.12%. The sequenced sample was naive CD8+ T cells sorted from blood. The receptor set was obtained from a woman in her thirties in good health. CDR3s leave out the opening cysteine and the closing phenylalanine or tryptophan. Not every row has a clone size; where given, it reads once, few, many or a size class.

v_gene	abundance	j_gene	CDR3aa
TRBV10-1	.	TRBJ2-7	ASSEGPNYEQY
TRBV27	.	TRBJ2-2	ASITPNPTGTTNTGELF
TRBV28	.	TRBJ2-5	ASSFGGEETQY
TRBV4-1	.	TRBJ1-4	ASSRRAGTNEKLF
TRBV4-1	.	TRBJ1-2	ASSQDPSGNYGYT
TRBV7-2	.	TRBJ2-7	ASSPILGPTLDEQY
TRBV11-2	.	TRBJ2-7	ASSLPISYEQY
TRBV2	once	TRBJ2-1	ASSEAFTGRIYNEQF
TRBV19	.	TRBJ1-2	ASSIDPGGRYGYT
TRBV2	.	TRBJ1-2	ASSDGIHPNYGYT
TRBV18	.	TRBJ2-1	ASSPEGFNNEQF
TRBV10-1	.	TRBJ2-7	ASSVGLAGGPGEQY
TRBV7-9	once	TRBJ2-7	ATEQGAAYEQY
TRBV10-1	.	TRBJ2-1	ASSESRGPYNEQF
TRBV5-1	.	TRBJ2-3	ASSLGLAGVVADTQY
TRBV27	once	TRBJ2-7	ASSLGPGSSYEQY
TRBV7-8	once	TRBJ2-1	ASSLETAYNEQF
TRBV27	once	TRBJ2-7	ASMRHLGYEQY
TRBV2	once	TRBJ2-7	ASSVSPGTSSREQY
TRBV27	.	TRBJ2-3	ASSLGLAVTDTQY
TRBV27	.	TRBJ2-7	ASSMTGSPYEQY
TRBV11-2	.	TRBJ2-1	ASSLSSYNEQF
TRBV19	once	TRBJ2-7	ASSSRDSYEQY
TRBV11-2	.	TRBJ2-2	ASSFKPNTGELF
TRBV6-1	.	TRBJ2-7	ASRPVTYYEQY
TRBV4-3	.	TRBJ2-7	ASSALGAAYEQY
TRBV13	.	TRBJ2-3	ASSSLAGGPTSTDTQY
TRBV14	.	.	ASSHTEKPGLAGVGYEQY
TRBV6-5	.	TRBJ1-2	ASSLNPGQGTYGYT
TRBV29-1	once	.	SVSGGRVPSYEQY
TRBV6-5	.	TRBJ1-3	ASYTGGHGNTIY
TRBV6-1	once	TRBJ2-3	ASSDLGAKRGYTDTQY
TRBV7-9	.	TRBJ1-1	ASSLDPLEAF
TRBV14	.	TRBJ2-1	ASSPMWYNEQF